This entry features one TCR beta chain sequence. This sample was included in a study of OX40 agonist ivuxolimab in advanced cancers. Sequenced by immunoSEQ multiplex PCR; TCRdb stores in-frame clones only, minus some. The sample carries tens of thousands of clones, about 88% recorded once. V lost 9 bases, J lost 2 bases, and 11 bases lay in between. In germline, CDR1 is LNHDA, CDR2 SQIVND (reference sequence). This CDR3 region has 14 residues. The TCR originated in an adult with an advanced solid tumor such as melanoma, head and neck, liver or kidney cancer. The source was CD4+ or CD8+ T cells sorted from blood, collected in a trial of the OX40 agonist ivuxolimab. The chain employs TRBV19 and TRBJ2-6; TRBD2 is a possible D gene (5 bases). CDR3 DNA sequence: TGTGCCAGCCGGAGGCCTGCTGGGGCCAACGTCCTGACTTTC. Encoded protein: CASRRPAGANVLTF.